What follows are 19 T cell receptor beta chains derived from one specimen sequenced in a study of cytomegalovirus exposure and HLA in healthy donors. The primer mix had 60 Vbeta and 13 Jbeta primers. The protocol was immunoSEQ multiplex PCR, while the TCRdb copy is restricted to in-frame clones and leaves out a portion. The table shows under 200,000 clones, with over 9.5% occurring only once. The sample consisted of PBMCs. Receptors originate from a man over 45 in good health and CMV-seropositive.

There are a few counts of this clone. The gene calls are TRBV27 and TRBJ2-5; 11 bases match TRBD1. Germline loops: CDR1 MNHEY, CDR2 SMNVEV (reference sequence). The V and J ends lost 8 bases and 5 bases, in that order; junction bases with no gene match: 4. The CDR3 has 13 amino acids. Written as DNA, the CDR3 is TGTGCCAGCGGACAGGGGGCGTCGGAGACCCAGTACTTC. This encodes CASGQGASETQYF.

This clone showed up just a few times. The V gene is TRBV6-7, the J gene TRBJ1-2; D uncertain. Being an ORF, TRBV6-7 has a function that is uncertain. The V end was cut by 7 bases, the J end by 3 bases, with 3 bases between. CDR3 size: 10 residues. This CDR3 is CASTDYGYTF. CDR3 DNA sequence: TGTGCCAGCACAGACTATGGCTACACCTTC.

This clone came up a few times. The chain recombines TRBV30 with TRBJ2-1; TRBD2 matches at 9 bases. Losses at the gene ends were 1 base for V and 2 bases for J; bases not matched to a gene: 6. Looked up from germline, CDR1 is GTSNPN and CDR2 is SVGIG (reference sequence). CDR3 length: 16 amino acids. The DNA for the CDR3 is TGTGCCTGGAGTGGAAGCGGGGGGAGACCCTACAATGAGCAGTTCTTC. This codes for CAWSGSGGRPYNEQFF.

The chain employs TRBV6-5 and TRBJ2-4; maybe TRBD1 (6 bases). This CDR3 region has 13 residues. Germline V gene sequence: CDR1 MNHEY, CDR2 SVGAGI. V shed 4 bases and J shed 3 bases, with 7 bases lying between them. This CDR3 is CASSSDSKNIQYF. The CDR3 DNA reads as TGTGCCAGCAGTTCGGACAGCAAAAACATTCAGTACTTC.

This clone was observed a few times. This chain connects TRBV25-1 to TRBJ2-5, with 7 bases identical to TRBD2. Germline V gene lookup returns CDR1 MGHDK and CDR2 SYGVNS. The V gene end was trimmed by 0 bases and the J gene end by 5 bases; junction bases not matched to a gene: 9. The CDR3 covers 16 residues. For the CDR3, the DNA is TGTGCCAGCAGTGAATATGCAGCCGGGGGGTTGGAGACCCAGTACTTC. Residues: CASSEYAAGGLETQYF.

This clone has more than one count but fewer than ten. The chain has TRBV5-1 and TRBJ2-5; the match to TRBD1 covers 8 bases. Trimming removed 7 bases from V and 4 bases from J; junction bases left unmatched: 15. The germline V gene encodes CDR1 SGHRS and CDR2 YFSETQ. The CDR3 is 16 amino acids. This chain's CDR3 is CASRTPAGGEGETQYF. The CDR3 DNA is TGCGCCAGCCGCACACCCGCAGGGGGCGAGGGAGAGACCCAGTACTTC.

This clone was seen only a few times. The chain joins TRBV28 to TRBJ1-5; 7 bases agree with TRBD1. The trim removed 1 base at V and 4 bases at J, leaving 4 bases unmatched. The germline V gene has CDR1 MDHEN and CDR2 SYDVKM. The CDR3 length is 15 residues. CDR3 sequence reads: CASSLYGTANQPQHF. The CDR3 region has the DNA TGTGCCAGCAGTTTATACGGGACAGCTAATCAGCCCCAGCATTTT.

The V gene is TRBV11-3, the J gene TRBJ2-3, with 16 bases matching TRBD2. CDR1 is SGHNT and CDR2 is YENEEA in the germline V gene. V lost 5 bases, J lost 5 bases, and 16 bases stayed unmatched. The CDR3 totals 20 residues. The CDR3 region is CASSHRQSGTSGGDRDTQYF. CDR3 DNA sequence: TGTGCCAGCAGCCATCGACAGTCCGGGACTAGCGGGGGGGATCGAGATACGCAGTATTTT.

This clone was found many times. This sequence joins TRBV6-1 and TRBJ2-6; tentatively, D is TRBD1 (6 bases). The ends were cut back, 6 bases at V and 9 bases at J, with 12 bases in the middle. The CDR3 runs to 13 residues. Germline V gives CDR1 MNHNS, CDR2 SASEGT. In DNA form, the CDR3 reads TGTGCCAGCAGAGAGGGGGAAGTCAACGTCCTGACTTTC. This encodes CASREGEVNVLTF.

The chain uses TRBV30 and TRBJ2-7, with 8 positions matching TRBD1. V lost 3 bases, J lost 6 bases, and 7 bases stayed unmatched. The length of the CDR3 is 13 residues. Per germline, CDR1 GTSNPN and CDR2 SVGIG (reference sequence). CDR3 loop: CAWRTGTGTEQYF. The CDR3 DNA reads TGTGCCTGGAGAACCGGGACAGGTACCGAGCAGTACTTC.

This clone appeared a few times. V usage is TRBV4-2 and J usage is TRBJ1-2; 7 bases fit TRBD1. V shed 3 bases, J shed 7 bases, and the junction held 5 bases outside the gene matches. Germline CDR1 and CDR2: LGHNA and YNFKEQ. This CDR3 is built from 13 residues. DNA of the CDR3: TGTGCCAGCAGCCAGGGCACAGGGGTTGGCTACACCTTC. This translates into CASSQGTGVGYTF.

Only a few counts were recorded for this clone. This chain's CDR3 is CASNGGQGGEKLFF. CDR3 DNA sequence: TGTGCCAGCAACGGGGGACAGGGAGGCGAAAAACTGTTTTTT. This chain uses TRBV6-6 with TRBJ1-4, with 9 bases that match TRBD1. The trim removed 7 bases at V and 8 bases at J, leaving 8 bases unmatched. The CDR3 is made up of 14 amino acids. Germline CDR1 MNHNY, CDR2 SVGAGI (reference sequence).

CDR3 DNA sequence: TGTGCCAGCAGGAGAGGAGGGGAGGGATCTAACTATGGCTACACCTTC. Protein: CASRRGGEGSNYGYTF. This rearrangement joins TRBV27 to TRBJ1-2; perhaps TRBD1 as D (5 bases). In germline, CDR1 is MNHEY, CDR2 SMNVEV (reference sequence). V was pared by 6 bases and J by 0 bases, with 17 bases between. CDR3 length equals 16 residues.

There are a few counts of this clone. The chain is built from TRBV4-3 and TRBJ1-1; 9 bases agree with TRBD1. Looked up from germline, CDR1 is LGHNA and CDR2 is YSLEER. Trimming cost V 1 base and J 7 bases; bases outside gene matches: 7. CDR3 length equals 15 residues. The CDR3: CASSQGTGGADEAFF. The DNA of the CDR3 is TGCGCCAGCAGCCAAGGAACAGGGGGCGCGGATGAAGCTTTCTTT.

This rearrangement joins TRBV15 to TRBJ2-3; 9 bases map to TRBD2. The junction had 10 bases not matched to a gene; V was cut back by 1 base and J by 14 bases. The CDR3 has 14 amino acids. Germline lookup yields CDR1 LNHNV and CDR2 YYDKDF (reference sequence). CDR3 DNA sequence: TGTGCCACCAGCAGAGGTAGTAGCGGGGGAGGGCGGTATTTT. It encodes CATSRGSSGGGRYF.

The chain combines TRBV7-2 with TRBJ1-1, with 7 bases that match TRBD1. Per the germline V gene, CDR1 is SGHTA and CDR2 is FQGNSA. Trimming took 2 bases from V and 4 from J; bases not matched to a gene: 7. This CDR3 has 15 amino acids. For the CDR3, the DNA is TGTGCCAGCAGCTTATCGACAGGGATCCCCACTGAAGCTTTCTTT. This translates into CASSLSTGIPTEAFF.

The gene calls are TRBV7-9 and TRBJ2-3; tentatively, D is TRBD2 (6 bases). Germline CDR1 reads SEHNR; CDR2 reads FQNEAQ (reference sequence). This CDR3 comprises 12 residues. The V gene lost 1 base and the J gene lost 8 bases, with 7 bases spanning the gap. CDR3: CASSLVLATQYF. DNA for the CDR3: TGTGCCAGCAGCTTAGTACTAGCTACGCAGTATTTT.

The chain combines TRBV28 with TRBJ2-1; possibly TRBD1 for D (6 bases). This CDR3 has 11 amino acids. The V and J ends lost 10 bases and 6 bases respectively, with 10 bases between them. CDR1 MDHEN and CDR2 SYDVKM come from the germline V gene. The DNA of the CDR3 is TGTGCCACCGCACAGGGCAATGAGCAGTTCTTC. The encoded protein is CATAQGNEQFF.

This clone was observed a few times. This chain uses TRBV7-6 with TRBJ1-5, with D possibly TRBD1 on 5 matching bases. The CDR3 spans 14 residues. V lost 3 bases to trimming and J lost 4 bases, with 10 bases between them. The V gene's germline CDR1 is SGHVS and CDR2 FNYEAQ. CDR3 amino acids: CASSFRQPNQPQHF. The CDR3 bases are TGTGCCAGCAGCTTTCGACAGCCTAATCAGCCCCAGCATTTT.